Listed here are 22 T cell receptor beta chains from one sample, sequenced in a study of PD-L1 blockade in urothelial cancer. Some clones are missing from TCRdb's copy, which holds only in-frame ones; the method was immunoSEQ multiplex PCR. Of 53,000 or so clones in the sample, around 90% were seen once. Time point meaning: peripheral blood 6 weeks after treatment start. This material consisted of PBMCs, taken around atezolizumab (anti-PD-L1) treatment. The receptor set was obtained from a man aged 60-69 years with urothelial cancer.

This sequence joins TRBV11-3 and TRBJ2-3; 7 bases line up with TRBD1. Looked up from germline, CDR1 is SGHNT and CDR2 is YENEEA. The J segment lost 0 bases and the V segment lost 5 bases, leaving 8 bases of the junction unmatched. The CDR3 length is 16 residues. The CDR3: CASSLRTGASTDTQYF. The CDR3 DNA sequence: TGTGCCAGCAGCCTTCGGACAGGTGCTAGCACAGATACGCAGTATTTT. The whole variable domain, remainder taken from reference TRBV11-3 and TRBJ2-3, is EAGVVQSPRYKIIEKKQPVAFWCNPISGHNTLYWYLQNLGQGPELLIRYENEEAVDDSQLPKDRFSAERLKGVDSTLKIQPAELGDSAVYLCASSLRTGASTDTQYFGPGTRLTVL.

The chain couples TRBV15 to TRBJ2-7; 12 bases are a match to TRBD2. The junction had 11 bases not matched to a gene; V was cut back by 5 bases and J by 0 bases. The germline V gene has CDR1 LNHNV and CDR2 YYDKDF (reference sequence). CDR3 size: 18 residues. The DNA of the CDR3 is TGTGCCACCAGCGAGAGATCAGGACTAGCGGGGAGCTCCTACGAGCAGTACTTC. Amino acids: CATSERSGLAGSSYEQYF.

The chain uses TRBV12-5 and TRBJ1-5; D is ambiguous. The CDR3 extends over 13 amino acids. Per the germline V gene, CDR1 is LGHNT and CDR2 is FRNRAP. Trimming pared 1 base from V and 6 bases from J, leaving 7 bases between. The CDR3: CASGLGSGQPQHF. CDR3 bases: TGTGCTAGTGGTTTGGGATCCGGTCAGCCCCAGCATTTT.

The rearrangement links TRBV19 to TRBJ2-3; the D gene is possibly TRBD2 (7 bases). The CDR3 runs to 16 residues. The ends were cut back, 3 bases at V and 0 bases at J, with 13 bases in the middle. Germline lookup yields CDR1 LNHDA and CDR2 SQIVND (reference sequence). The CDR3 loop is CASSIVGGGSTDTQYF. Written as DNA, the CDR3 is TGTGCCAGTAGTATCGTAGGGGGGGGCAGCACAGATACGCAGTATTTT.

This chain connects TRBV6-1 to TRBJ2-2, with 9 bases aligning to TRBD1. The CDR3 is 15 residues long. V shed 5 bases and J 5 bases; nucleotides not matched to a gene: 6. The V gene's germline CDR1 is MNHNS and CDR2 SASEGT. The CDR3 coding sequence is TGTGCCAGCAGTACACAGGGGGCCGGAACCGGGGAGCTGTTTTTT. Translated: CASSTQGAGTGELFF.

This clone has a handful of counts. This chain uses TRBV4-1 with TRBJ1-2; 8 nucleotides agree with TRBD1. Trimming cost V 0 bases and J 2 bases; bases outside gene matches: 5. Germline V gene sequence: CDR1 MGHRA, CDR2 YSYEKL. The CDR3 sequence is 16 residues long. CDR3 in amino acids: CASSQDWTGMNYGYTF. The CDR3, as DNA: TGCGCCAGCAGCCAAGACTGGACAGGGATGAACTATGGCTACACCTTC.

The chain carries TRBV9 and TRBJ2-7, with 8 bases that match TRBD2. CDR1 is SGDLS, CDR2 YYNGEE, per germline. This CDR3 has 13 amino acids. The V and J ends lost 0 bases and 9 bases, in that order; junction bases with no gene match: 5. The chain's CDR3 is CASSVDAGGRQYF. CDR3 bases: TGTGCCAGCAGCGTAGACGCGGGAGGTCGGCAGTACTTC.

The chain combines TRBV5-5 with TRBJ2-2, with 9 bases fitting TRBD1. J gave up 4 bases and V 4 bases, and 8 bases lay outside the gene matches. CDR1 is SGHKS, CDR2 YYEKEE, per germline (reference sequence). This CDR3 spans 16 amino acids. The CDR3 nucleotides read TGTGCCAGCAGCCTACAGGGGGCGAGAGGCACCGGGGAGCTGTTTTTT. Protein: CASSLQGARGTGELFF.

This rearrangement joins TRBV27 to TRBJ1-2; 8 bases are shared with TRBD1. Trimming at V came to 5 bases and at J to 8 bases, leaving 4 bases not matched to a gene. The CDR3 totals 12 residues. CDR1 and CDR2 (germline): MNHEY, SMNVEV (reference sequence). This CDR3 is CASSRTGSGYTF. The DNA of the CDR3 is TGTGCCAGCAGTCGGACAGGGAGCGGCTACACCTTC.

CDR3 nucleotide sequence: TGTGCCAGCAGATCGACAGGGGGCGGCAATGAGCAGTTCTTC. It is translated as CASRSTGGGNEQFF. This chain links TRBV4-2 with TRBJ2-1, with 10 bases fitting TRBD1. J was trimmed by 6 bases and V by 6 bases; bases with no gene match: 5. The V gene's germline CDR1 is LGHNA and CDR2 YNFKEQ. The CDR3 totals 14 residues.

This clone came up once. The V and J genes are TRBV19 and TRBJ2-1, with 11 bases that match TRBD2. Trimming cost V 5 bases and J 6 bases; bases outside gene matches: 6. The germline CDR1 and CDR2 sequences are LNHDA and SQIVND (reference sequence). The CDR3 is 15 amino acids. CDR3 amino acids: CASSVLAGVSNEQFF. In DNA, the CDR3 is TGTGCCAGTAGTGTACTAGCGGGAGTCTCCAATGAGCAGTTCTTC.

This chain connects TRBV6-4 to TRBJ2-3; the match to TRBD2 covers 11 bases. The V and J ends lost 6 bases and 4 bases, in that order; junction bases with no gene match: 6. CDR3 length equals 15 residues. Germline CDR1 reads MRHNA; CDR2 reads SNTAGT. The CDR3 sequence: CASSSTTSGADTQYF. DNA for the CDR3: TGTGCCAGCAGCTCTACGACTAGCGGGGCAGATACGCAGTATTTT.

The rearrangement joins TRBV5-1 to TRBJ1-3, with TRBD1 matching 7 bases. V was pared by 3 bases and J by 0 bases, with 6 bases of the junction left unmatched. The CDR3 is 16 amino acids. Germline CDR1 reads SGHRS; CDR2 reads YFSETQ. CDR3 sequence (DNA): TGCGCCAGCAGCTCGGGACAGTGGACCTCTGGAAACACCATATATTTT. This sequence encodes CASSSGQWTSGNTIYF.

V usage is TRBV4-2 and J usage is TRBJ2-4, with D possibly TRBD1 on 6 matching bases. This CDR3 spans 15 amino acids. V dropped 1 base and J dropped 6 bases, with 13 bases sitting between them. The germline V gene has CDR1 LGHNA and CDR2 YNFKEQ. The CDR3 DNA sequence: TGTGCCAGCAGCCAAGGAGGGACAAGGTCAAACATTCAGTACTTC. Amino acids: CASSQGGTRSNIQYF.

This chain uses TRBV19 with TRBJ2-1, with 8 nucleotides matching TRBD2. The length of the CDR3 is 16 residues. Trimming cost V 7 bases and J 8 bases; bases outside gene matches: 16. Germline CDR1 reads LNHDA; CDR2 reads SQIVND (reference sequence). As DNA, the CDR3 is TGTGCCAGTACCCAAACGAGGAGCGGGAGAGGGGATGAGCAGTTCTTC. Protein product: CASTQTRSGRGDEQFF.

In its sample, this clone was seen once. This chain connects TRBV19 to TRBJ1-5; D ambiguous. The length of the CDR3 is 13 residues. Germline V CDR1 and CDR2: LNHDA, SQIVND (reference sequence). Trimming took 0 bases from V and 7 from J, leaving 7 bases between them. CDR3 amino acids: CASSIERVQPQHF. The DNA for the CDR3 is TGTGCCAGTAGTATAGAGCGGGTCCAGCCCCAGCATTTT.

CDR3 amino acids: CASSLRGTGPYEQYF. CDR3 bases: TGTGCCAGCAGCTTAAGAGGGACAGGACCCTACGAGCAGTACTTC. The chain is built from TRBV7-6 and TRBJ2-7; 8 nucleotides match TRBD1. The length of the CDR3 is 15 residues. V gave up 2 bases and J gave up 2 bases; unmatched junction bases: 5. The germline CDR1 and CDR2 sequences are SGHVS and FNYEAQ.

DNA for the CDR3: TGTGCCAGCAGCTTAGATTGGGACAGGAGCACAGATACGCAGTATTTT. Protein product: CASSLDWDRSTDTQYF. This chain joins TRBV7-2 and TRBJ2-3; 8 bases match TRBD1. V gave up 1 base and J gave up 0 bases; unmatched junction bases: 3. CDR3 length: 16 residues. Germline-derived CDR1 and CDR2 are SGHTA and FQGNSA.

The chain links TRBV9 to TRBJ2-5; TRBD1 matches 10 bases. This CDR3 is built from 15 residues. Losses at the gene ends were 3 bases for V and 4 bases for J; bases not matched to a gene: 6. Per the germline V gene, CDR1 is SGDLS and CDR2 is YYNGEE. As DNA, the CDR3 is TGTGCCAGCAGCGCCGACAGGGGGCGGTCAGAGACCCAGTACTTC. As protein: CASSADRGRSETQYF.

This clone was observed a single time. The chain is built from TRBV7-2 and TRBJ2-3; D unclear. Trimming removed 1 base at V and 0 bases at J, with 8 bases between. In germline, CDR1 is SGHTA, CDR2 FQGNSA. This CDR3 comprises 15 residues. CDR3 sequence reads: CASSLVGASTDTQYF. The CDR3 DNA sequence: TGTGCCAGCAGCTTAGTCGGAGCTAGCACAGATACGCAGTATTTT.

The V call is TRBV12-5, the J call TRBJ1-5; the D is unclear. The germline CDR1 and CDR2 sequences are LGHNT and FRNRAP. The CDR3 is 16 residues long. Trimming removed 7 bases from V and 6 bases from J, with 22 bases in between. CDR3 DNA sequence: TGTGCTAGTGAAATCGGGGAAGGGCGCGGGATTCAGCCCCAGCATTTT. Translation gives CASEIGEGRGIQPQHF. Drawing the rest from reference TRBV12-5 and TRBJ1-5, the complete variable domain is DARVTQTPRHKVTEMGQEVTMRCQPILGHNTVFWYRQTMMQGLELLAYFRNRAPLDDSGMPKDRFSAEMPDATLATLKIQPSEPRDSAVYFCASEIGEGRGIQPQHFGDGTRLSIL.

V gene TRBV11-3 combines with J gene TRBJ2-1; 8 bases map to TRBD2. Germline trimming cut 4 bases from V and 9 bases from J; bases unmatched to any gene: 11. Germline CDR1 and CDR2: SGHNT and YENEEA. CDR3 length: 15 residues. The CDR3 is CASSSRGGGRTEQFF. The CDR3 DNA reads as TGTGCCAGCAGCTCCCGGGGCGGGGGGCGGACTGAGCAGTTCTTC.